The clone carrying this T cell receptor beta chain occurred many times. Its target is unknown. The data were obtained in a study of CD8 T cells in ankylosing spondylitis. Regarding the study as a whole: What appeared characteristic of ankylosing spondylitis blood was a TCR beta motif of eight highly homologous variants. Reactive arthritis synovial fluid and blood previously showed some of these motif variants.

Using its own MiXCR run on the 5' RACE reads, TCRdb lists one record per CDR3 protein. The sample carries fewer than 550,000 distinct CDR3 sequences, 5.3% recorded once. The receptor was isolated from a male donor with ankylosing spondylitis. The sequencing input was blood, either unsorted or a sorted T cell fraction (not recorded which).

The CDR3 DNA follows: TGTGCCAGCAGCCGGTGGGAAGGGGATGAAGCTTTCTTT. Translation: CASSRWEGDEAFF. V gene TRBV7-9 combines with J gene TRBJ1-1; TRBD1 is a possible D gene (5 bases). Germline-derived CDR1 and CDR2 are SEHNR and FQNEAQ (reference sequence). This CDR3 has 13 amino acids. Trimming left V 5 bases short and J 7 bases short, with 14 bases between.